Listed below are T cell receptor beta chains from one sample, sequenced in a study of cytomegalovirus exposure and HLA in healthy donors. Generated by immunoSEQ multiplex PCR, the TCRdb table keeps only in-frame clones and is missing some. The data show around 140,000 clones, approximately 60% seen once. Sequencing used PBMCs. These receptors originate from a woman in her thirties or forties in good health and CMV-seronegative. Both conserved end residues are part of each CDR3. D genes are given only for firm matches. Rows may omit the clone size; those that give it use once, few, many or a size class.

size	length	V	D	J	DNA	CDR3
-	16	TRBV5-1	-	TRBJ2-1	TGCGCCAGCAGCCCATTAGGGAGTCCCCAGAACAATGAGCAGTTCTTC	CASSPLGSPQNNEQFF
-	15	TRBV11-3	TRBD1	TRBJ2-2	TGTGCCAGCAGCCCAACAGGGGGGAACACCGGGGAGCTGTTTTTT	CASSPTGGNTGELFF
-	16	TRBV18	-	TRBJ1-2	TGTGCCAGCTCACCACCAGGGGCCGTAGCTAACTATGGCTACACCTTC	CASSPPGAVANYGYTF
few	16	TRBV25-1	-	TRBJ1-2	TGTGCCAGCAGTGTAGGGAGGGGGGGAACGACCTATGGCTACACCTTC	CASSVGRGGTTYGYTF
-	14	TRBV5-4	-	TRBJ2-2	TGTGCCAGCAGCCTGGGGGGGCCTACCGGGGAGCTGTTTTTT	CASSLGGPTGELFF
-	15	TRBV7-9	TRBD1	TRBJ1-2	TGTGCCAGCAGCTTACAGCAGGGGGCGGCCTATGGCTACACCTTC	CASSLQQGAAYGYTF
-	16	TRBV19	TRBD2	TRBJ2-7	TGTGCCAGTAGTATGGCTAGCGGGGGTGATTCCTACGAGCAGTACTTC	CASSMASGGDSYEQYF
-	16	TRBV7-2	TRBD1	TRBJ1-1	TGTGCCAGCAGCTTAGTTCGGACAGGGTTGAACACTGAAGCTTTCTTT	CASSLVRTGLNTEAFF
-	14	TRBV21-1	-	TRBJ2-7	TGTGCCAGCAGCAGGGGCCCTCTTATATCCGAGCAGTACTTC	CASSRGPLISEQYF
-	14	TRBV19	-	TRBJ1-5	TGTGCCAGTAGTATTTTGACAGGCAATCAGCCCCAGCATTTT	CASSILTGNQPQHF
-	16	TRBV10-3	TRBD1	TRBJ1-2	TGTGCCATCAGTGAGGAAGGGACAGGGGGCAGCTATGGCTACACCTTC	CAISEEGTGGSYGYTF
-	16	TRBV9	TRBD2	TRBJ2-3	TGTGCCAGCAGCGTTGCTAGCGGGGGGAACACAGATACGCAGTATTTT	CASSVASGGNTDTQYF
-	15	TRBV5-1	TRBD2	TRBJ2-3	TGCGCCAGCAGCTTGGGTAGCGGGGGGACAGATACGCAGTATTTT	CASSLGSGGTDTQYF
-	16	TRBV6-6	TRBD1	TRBJ1-4	TGTGCCAGCTCCCTCCTCCGGGACAGGGGAAATGAAAAACTGTTTTTT	CASSLLRDRGNEKLFF
few	17	TRBV12-2	-	TRBJ2-2	TGTGCAAGTCGGCTAGAGGGGTCAGGGGTGAACACCGGGGAGCTGTTTTTT	CASRLEGSGVNTGELFF
few	15	TRBV19	-	TRBJ1-1	TGTGCCAGTAGTATATCAGGGGTTCAGAACACTGAAGCTTTCTTT	CASSISGVQNTEAFF
few	16	TRBV4-3	TRBD2	TRBJ2-5	TGCGCCAGCAGCCAGGGGATAGCGGGATTTGAGGAGACCCAGTACTTC	CASSQGIAGFEETQYF
-	14	TRBV5-1	-	TRBJ2-5	TGCGCCAGCAGCTTGGGGTCGCGGGTGGAGACCCAGTACTTC	CASSLGSRVETQYF
-	14	TRBV11-1	TRBD1	TRBJ1-1	TGTGCCAGCAGATTGGGACAGCCGAACACTGAAGCTTTCTTT	CASRLGQPNTEAFF
-	14	TRBV2	-	TRBJ2-7	TGTGCCAGCTCCCTGCCCCGGGGGAGAGGCGAGCAGTACTTC	CASSLPRGRGEQYF
-	17	TRBV10-2	TRBD2	TRBJ2-7	TGCGCCAGCAGTCGGTTAGCGGGGGATTCCTTTGTCCACGAGCAGTACTTC	CASSRLAGDSFVHEQYF
-	16	TRBV5-4	TRBD1	TRBJ1-5	TGTGCCAGCAGCCCCGGGACAGGGCCCTCAGGTCAGCCCCAGCATTTT	CASSPGTGPSGQPQHF
-	15	TRBV15	-	TRBJ2-4	TGTGCCACCAGCAGAGATCCGGGAAGAAGGGACATTCAGTACTTC	CATSRDPGRRDIQYF
few	15	TRBV30	-	TRBJ1-3	TGTGCCTGGAGTCCCTATTACAGGGATGGAAACACCATATATTTT	CAWSPYYRDGNTIYF
-	15	TRBV28	-	TRBJ1-3	TGTGCCAGCAGTTCCCCTCCCGTTTTTGGAAACACCATATATTTT	CASSSPPVFGNTIYF
-	14	TRBV6-1	TRBD1	TRBJ2-5	TGTGCCAGCCTAAAGGGACAGGGGGGAGAGACCCAGTACTTC	CASLKGQGGETQYF
-	16	TRBV9	-	TRBJ2-2	TGTGCCAGCAGCCCGCTTCCGGGACTCCAAACCGGGGAGCTGTTTTTT	CASSPLPGLQTGELFF
-	15	TRBV5-1	-	TRBJ1-1	TGCGCCAGCAGCTCGGGGGGGGTCCGGAACACTGAAGCTTTCTTT	CASSSGGVRNTEAFF
-	15	TRBV7-7	TRBD2	TRBJ2-1	TGTGCCAGCAGCAAGAGGACTAGCGGGGTCGATGAGCAGTTCTTC	CASSKRTSGVDEQFF
-	15	TRBV5-6	TRBD1	TRBJ1-4	TGTGCCAGCAGCTCCAGAGGGGGCCTTAATGAAAAACTGTTTTTT	CASSSRGGLNEKLFF
-	13	TRBV28	-	TRBJ1-6	TGTGCCAGCAGCCGAATTGGCTTATCACCCCTCCACTTT	CASSRIGLSPLHF
-	14	TRBV19	-	TRBJ1-2	TGTGCCAGTAGTGGGGGGACTGGCGCAAGCGGCTACACCTTC	CASSGGTGASGYTF
-	11	TRBV30	-	TRBJ2-3	TGTGCCTCTTCACGGAGGGATACGCAGTATTTT	CASSRRDTQYF
once	17	TRBV2	-	TRBJ2-7	TGTGCCAGCAGTGGCCGGGCTCCGAACGGGGGATCCTACGAGCAGTACTTC	CASSGRAPNGGSYEQYF
-	12	TRBV6-5	-	TRBJ2-1	TGTGCCAGCAGTCATTCCTACAATGAGCAGTTCTTC	CASSHSYNEQFF
-	14	TRBV10-3	TRBD1	TRBJ2-1	TGTGCCATCAGCAAACCGGGACAGCTCAATGAGCAGTTCTTC	CAISKPGQLNEQFF
-	16	TRBV10-3	TRBD1	TRBJ1-1	TGTGCCATCAGTGAGTGGGGACAGGGGGCTCGTCTCGAAGCTTTCTTT	CAISEWGQGARLEAFF
-	13	TRBV9	-	TRBJ1-1	TGTGCCAGCAGCGGGACAGTGAACACTGAAGCTTTCTTT	CASSGTVNTEAFF
-	16	TRBV25-1	TRBD1	TRBJ2-3	TGTGCCAGCAGTGGGCCAGGGGGTCCTAGCACAGATACGCAGTATTTT	CASSGPGGPSTDTQYF
-	17	TRBV28	TRBD2	TRBJ2-5	TGTGCCAGCAGTTTATGGAGAAGCGGGGGGGCCGGACAGACCCAGTACTTC	CASSLWRSGGAGQTQYF
-	19	TRBV7-3	TRBD1	TRBJ1-1	TGTGCCAGCAGCTTAAAGGGATTGGGACAGGGGGCCTTGAACACTGAAGCTTTCTTT	CASSLKGLGQGALNTEAFF
-	14	TRBV2	TRBD1	TRBJ1-2	TGTGCCAGCAGTGTCGGGACAGGGAATAATGGCTACACCTTC	CASSVGTGNNGYTF
-	14	TRBV27	-	TRBJ1-1	TGTGCCAGCAGTTCAAGATGGGGCAGCACTGAAGCTTTCTTT	CASSSRWGSTEAFF
once	18	TRBV11-2	-	TRBJ2-6	TGTGCCAGCAGCCGCACCGGGACTTTAAGCTCTGGGGCCAACGTCCTGACTTTC	CASSRTGTLSSGANVLTF
-	19	TRBV30	-	TRBJ1-6	TGTGCCTGCCCGGAGAGGAGGTGGCAGGGGCACTCCTATAATTCACCCCTCCACTTT	CACPERRWQGHSYNSPLHF
-	15	TRBV4-2	TRBD1	TRBJ2-7	TGTGCCAGCAGCCAAGGACAGGGGACGCCCTACGAGCAGTACTTC	CASSQGQGTPYEQYF
few	17	TRBV27	-	TRBJ2-3	TGTGCCAGCGGACTTTCCTTGACTAGTACTAGCACAGATACGCAGTATTTT	CASGLSLTSTSTDTQYF
-	19	TRBV6-1	TRBD1	TRBJ2-1	TGTGCCAGCAGTGAAGTTCGGGACAGGTTACGTCCTAAGAACAATGAGCAGTTCTTC	CASSEVRDRLRPKNNEQFF
-	17	TRBV5-1	TRBD2	TRBJ2-5	TGCGCCAGCAGCCAGGGGGCTAGCGGGGGGGCCGCGGAGACCCAGTACTTC	CASSQGASGGAAETQYF
-	17	TRBV7-2	TRBD2	TRBJ2-7	TGTGCCAGCAGCATAGATGGCCCGGGACTAGGACCCTACGAGCAGTACTTC	CASSIDGPGLGPYEQYF
once	15	TRBV9	TRBD1	TRBJ1-1	TGTGCCAGCAGCTCTCAATCAGGGGGCCCCACTGAAGCTTTCTTT	CASSSQSGGPTEAFF
-	10	TRBV11-3	-	TRBJ2-2	TGTGCCAGCAGCTGGGCGGAGCTGTTTTTT	CASSWAELFF
-	14	TRBV19	TRBD2	TRBJ2-1	TGTGCCAGTAGTAGTCTAGCGGGACACAATGAGCAGTTCTTC	CASSSLAGHNEQFF
-	19	TRBV21-1	-	TRBJ1-2	TGTGCCAGCAGCAACGTGGGTCCCCGTAGGGTGACAGGGCTCTATGGCTACACCTTC	CASSNVGPRRVTGLYGYTF
-	15	TRBV28	TRBD2	TRBJ2-1	TGTGCCAGCAGAAGAAGCGGGGGGTTTTCCAATGAGCAGTTCTTC	CASRRSGGFSNEQFF